This entry describes one T cell receptor (beta chain). This clonotype has just a few counts. Its binding antigen is unknown. Base qualities are not recorded, but no much larger clone differs from it by a single base. The entry originates in a study of T cells in Graves' hyperthyroidism and ophthalmopathy (dated by TCRdb to between 2018 and 2020). Regarding the study in general: Peripheral blood samples were taken at initial diagnosis, before any treatment was given. To identify distinguishing TCR V-J signatures, a discovery cohort of some 100 patients was used, comprising approximately 40 with Graves' ophthalmopathy and about 59 with stable Graves' hyperthyroidism. An independent validation cohort of around 20 hyperthyroidism patients and 17 patients who later progressed to ophthalmopathy tested prospective prediction of ophthalmopathy. The 100 or so discovery patients were randomly split 7:3 into training and test sets. Thyroid tissue and blood T-cell repertoires from six Graves' hyperthyroidism patients were also compared in the study. Following sampling, methimazole starting at 30 mg daily was given to hyperthyroidism patients, and high-dose intravenous methylprednisolone was given to ophthalmopathy patients. The paper reports TCR Vbeta CDR3 sequencing of roughly 140 peripheral blood samples: some 41 ophthalmopathy, under 80 hyperthyroidism and approximately 17 progressor patients.

Results the study describes overall, beyond this receptor: Sample size was not statistically predetermined, and investigators were not blinded to group allocation. During validation, the model predicted progression to ophthalmopathy a median of approximately 6.5 months ahead of onset, with almost 71% sensitivity and around 73% specificity. Most expanded thyroid clonotypes (frequency above 0.001) were also found in blood, which suggests that blood repertoires may mirror thyroid immune responses. Ophthalmopathy was separated from stable hyperthyroidism by a 13 V-J signature model, with 87.88% sensitivity and 81% to 82% specificity obtained in cross-validation and 80%/75% obtained in testing.

The V end loses 7 bases and the J end loses 8 bases, and a stretch of 14 bases separates them. CDR1 and CDR2 are read off the germline V gene as MNHEY and SVGEGT. The CDR3 contains 12 residues, cysteine and phenylalanine counted. Of the read, only the CDR3 DNA is kept; its 36 bases are in frame from base 1. TCR beta CDR3 regions were amplified from RNA transcripts. For the first round of RT-PCR on the TCR CDR3, the HTBI primer set was used together with the Qiagen OneStep RT-PCR kit. The libraries were constructed in a second round of multiplex PCR and then size-selected and purified. Libraries were sequenced paired-end with 100 bp reads on an Illumina HiSeq2000. The original pipeline was this. SOAPnuke was used to process the raw data, throwing out any read that contained adapters or uncalled bases, had a mean Phred below 15, or lacked an exact constant-primer or identifier match. COPE v1.2.5 was used to merge high-quality paired reads, and clonotypes were defined as unique nucleotide sequences. MiTCR v1.1 was used to align clonotypes to the IMGT TRBV, TRBD and TRBJ reference segments. Only V-J combinations with frequency above 0.0001, covering roughly 99% of repertoires, were analysed. The TCS score was defined as F50 (clonal expansion) divided by E x V (chaos), with BLOSUM62-based TCRdist calculated between CDR3 peptides within each V-J. Welch's t-statistics and random forest reduced 514 V-J features to roughly 13, which were used in a naive Bayes classifier (R e1071). TCRdb ran its own pipeline on the public reads, namely fastp trimming at Q25 and MiXCR clone calling, and kept in-frame beta chains. Rows merge per CDR3 protein into single entries with the most common DNA and genes. TCRdb's processing, not the authors' own work, is the source of the V and J calls. This sample holds about 700,000 distinct CDR3 sequences; 13% to 15% were observed only once. The top ten clones comprise 10% of the sample.

Stable Graves' hyperthyroidism was defined as the absence of progression to ophthalmopathy over 18 months of follow-up. The hyperthyroidism patients were between 18 and 65 years old and newly diagnosed, with a disease duration of less than 2 months. Exclusion was applied to patients with uncontrolled infections, other autoimmune diseases, pregnancy or lactation. Clinical symptoms, serum thyroxine and TRAb, thyroid ultrasound, and orbital computed tomography formed the basis for the diagnoses. Ficoll-Paque density gradient centrifugation was used to isolate PBMCs from 8 to 10 ml of fresh peripheral blood. Total RNA was extracted using Trizol reagent, and RNA quality was assessed on an Agilent 2100 Bioanalyzer.

The receptor was isolated from a young woman with Graves' hyperthyroidism. The chain is assembled from TRBV6-2 or TRBV6-3 and TRBJ1-2; there is no confident call for the D gene. Sample: blood. The CDR3 region: CASKGLGFGYTF. In nucleotide form, the sequence is TGTGCCAGCAAAGGACTAGGGTTCGGCTACACCTTC.